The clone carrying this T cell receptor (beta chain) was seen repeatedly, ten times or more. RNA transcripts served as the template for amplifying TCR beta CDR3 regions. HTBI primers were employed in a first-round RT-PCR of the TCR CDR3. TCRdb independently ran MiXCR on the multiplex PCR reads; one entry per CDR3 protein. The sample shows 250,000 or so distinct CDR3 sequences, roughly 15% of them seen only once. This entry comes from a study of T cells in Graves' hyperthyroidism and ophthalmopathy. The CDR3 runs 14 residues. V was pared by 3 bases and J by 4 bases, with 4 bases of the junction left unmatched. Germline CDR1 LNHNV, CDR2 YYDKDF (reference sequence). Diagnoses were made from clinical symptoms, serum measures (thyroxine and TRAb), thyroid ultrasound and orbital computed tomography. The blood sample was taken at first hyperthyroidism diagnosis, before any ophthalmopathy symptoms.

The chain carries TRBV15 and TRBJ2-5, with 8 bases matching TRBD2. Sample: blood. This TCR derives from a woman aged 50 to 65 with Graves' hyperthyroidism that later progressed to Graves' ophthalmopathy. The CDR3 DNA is TGTGCCACCAGCAGGGGACTAGACAGAGAGACCCAGTACTTC. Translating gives CATSRGLDRETQYF.